The T cell receptor beta chain described here comes from a study of PD-1 blockade in mismatch repair-deficient tumors. The wider study: Enrolled about 2012-2016, patients had progressing, pretreated mismatch repair-deficient cancers of more than ten types. Study results and limitations: Tumor-resident clones, often undetectable pretreatment in blood, expanded then contracted after pembrolizumab.

Profiling relied on immunoSEQ multiplex PCR, and the TCRdb table lists in-frame clones only, not all of them. The sample holds about 34,000 clones, around 80% seen once. Every patient had mismatch repair deficiency by PCR or immunohistochemistry. About this clone: Its antigen is still unknown.

This clonotype was obtained from an adult with mismatch repair-deficient cancer. The source was PBMCs, collected approximately 6 weeks after starting pembrolizumab.

The CDR3 coding sequence is TGCGCCAGCAGCCAAAGCGGCGAATTGGGTGCGCAGTATTTT. Translated: CASSQSGELGAQYF. The chain couples TRBV4-1 to TRBJ2-3; a weak D match, TRBD2 (5 bases). CDR1 and CDR2 (germline): MGHRA, YSYEKL. The CDR3 has 14 amino acids. Trimming pared 2 bases from V and 10 bases from J, leaving 16 bases between.